These 8 T cell receptor beta chains share one sample of origin, sequenced in a study of vaccination effects on CD4 cells after COVID-19. Their target antigens are unknown. Sequencing was performed with immunoSEQ multiplex PCR; in TCRdb, only in-frame clones are kept and a portion is missing. The table includes roughly 59,000 clones, around 80% detected once. In the ViraFEST assay, antigen-specific CD4+ clonotypes were identified by expansion after peptide-pool stimulation. Subsequent to a culture period of under twelve days, CD4+ T cells were isolated. Each person got two doses of an mRNA SARS-CoV-2 vaccine, BNT162b2 or mRNA-1273. Material: CD4+ T cells from PBMCs cultured with HCoV-OC43 spike peptides, obtained after COVID-19 vaccination. The sample's subset: HCoV-OC43 spike overlapping peptide pool stimulation. The receptors originated from a human donor who received a COVID-19 vaccine.

The chain combines TRBV7-9 with TRBJ1-3; the match to TRBD1 covers 8 bases. The CDR3 spans 16 residues. The germline V gene encodes CDR1 SEHNR and CDR2 FQNEAQ (reference sequence). V dropped 3 bases and J dropped 4; count of bases not matched to a gene: 8. CDR3 in amino acids: CASSLATGEGGNTIYF. CDR3 bases: TGTGCCAGCAGCTTGGCGACAGGGGAGGGAGGAAACACCATATATTTT.

Only one count was recorded for this clone. The V call is TRBV24-1, the J call TRBJ1-2, with D possibly being TRBD1 (5 bases). The germline gives CDR1 KGHDR, CDR2 SFDVKD. Deletions cut 3 bases from V and 4 bases from J, with 17 bases between. CDR3 length equals 16 residues. This CDR3 is CATSDPGTGEVYGYTF. In DNA, the CDR3 is TGTGCCACCAGTGATCCCGGGACTGGAGAGGTCTATGGCTACACCTTC.

The chain recombines TRBV5-6 with TRBJ2-3; D gene ambiguous. CDR1 and CDR2 from the germline V gene are SGHDT and YYEEEE. Between the trimmed V and J ends, which lost 4 bases and 2 bases, there was a span of 2 bases. The CDR3 spans 11 residues. CDR3 protein: CASSATDTQYF. The CDR3 DNA follows: TGTGCCAGCAGCGCCACAGATACGCAGTATTTT.

The CDR3 reads CASSRDRWTWNEQFF. CDR3 DNA: TGTGCCAGCAGTCGGGACCGTTGGACTTGGAATGAGCAGTTCTTC. J is TRBJ2-1 and V is TRBV14, with D possibly being TRBD1 or TRBD2 (5 bases each). V lost 6 bases to trimming and J lost 7 bases, with 19 bases between them. The CDR3 extends over 15 amino acids. Germline V gives CDR1 SGHDN, CDR2 FVKESK.

The chain couples TRBV7-9 to TRBJ2-2; the D gene is possibly TRBD2 (6 bases). The length of the CDR3 is 15 residues. CDR1 is SEHNR and CDR2 is FQNEAQ in the germline V gene (reference sequence). Trimming shortened V by 10 bases and J by 5 bases, and 20 bases separated the two germline ends. The CDR3 is CATLSYAGTTGELFF. CDR3 DNA: TGTGCCACGCTCTCCTATGCGGGGACTACCGGGGAGCTGTTTTTT. Full variable domain (outside the CDR3, taken from reference TRBV7-9 and TRBJ2-2): DTGVSQNPRHKITKRGQNVTFRCDPISEHNRLYWYRQTLGQGPEFLTYFQNEAQLEKSRLLSDRFSAERPKGSFSTLEIQRTEQGDSAMYLCATLSYAGTTGELFFGEGSRLTVL.

This clone was detected only a few times. The chain couples TRBV7-3 to TRBJ2-2; 11 bases agree with TRBD1. The germline CDR1 and CDR2 sequences are SGHTA and FQGTGA. The CDR3 has 14 amino acids. Trimming took 5 bases from V and 8 from J; bases not matched to a gene: 4. CDR3 sequence (DNA): TGTGCCAGCAGCCAGGACAGGGGGCTAGGGGAGCTGTTTTTT. Its protein is CASSQDRGLGELFF.

This clone has more than one count but fewer than ten. The chain links TRBV11-2 to TRBJ2-1; D remains unclear. CDR1 is SGHAT, CDR2 FQNNGV, per germline. The CDR3 runs to 11 residues. V was pared by 4 bases and J by 3 bases, with 1 base between. The CDR3 DNA sequence: TGTGCCAGCAGCTACTACAATGAGCAGTTCTTC. Residues: CASSYYNEQFF.

The chain links TRBV27 to TRBJ1-5; no clear D. The germline CDR1 and CDR2 sequences are MNHEY and SMNVEV (reference sequence). The CDR3 is 13 residues long. V was clipped by 1 base and J by 6 bases, with 7 bases between them. This CDR3 is CASSLYLGQPQHF. The DNA of the CDR3 is TGTGCCAGCAGTTTATACTTGGGTCAGCCCCAGCATTTT.